This T cell receptor beta chain was recorded in a study of blood T cell repertoires in COVID-19. Looking at the study overall: Acute and convalescent COVID-19 samples came from the United States, Italy and Spain. Sources were T cells, B-cell-depleted T cells, or PBMCs; the material itself was cDNA or gDNA.

This CDR3 region has 13 residues. Germline CDR1 MNHEY, CDR2 SMNVEV (reference sequence). V lost 3 bases to trimming and J lost 1 base, with 6 bases between them. Cohorts were based on clinical histories the participants reported. In the authors' methods: Using reference gene primer amplification, nucleated cell counts were estimated. Produced via immunoSEQ multiplex PCR; TCRdb's table is partial and in-frame only. That table furnishes V, J and clone size, whereas the DNA furnished D and trimming. The sample lists around 250,000 clones, over 75% occurring once. The V gene is TRBV27, the J gene TRBJ1-1, with a weak D call TRBD1 (5 bases). This TCR was sampled from a woman aged 50 to 65 who had recovered from COVID-19. Specimen: PBMCs or T cells enriched from blood (not recorded which). The CDR3 nucleotides read TGTGCCAGCAGTTTCACAGGGAACACTGAAGCTTTCTTT. As protein: CASSFTGNTEAFF.